This T cell receptor (beta chain) is drawn from a study of shared clonotypes between healthy human individuals (TCRdb year 2020). In the study overall: A couple of women and a few men aged 18 to 49 years were included in the cohort. Per donor, three plates each were used for CD4 naive and CD4 memory, two for CD8 naive, and one for CD8 memory. To estimate repertoire size and how much clonotypes are shared between individuals, the study performed deep sequencing of blood TCR repertoires from a few healthy adults. Different laboratories and diverse techniques were used to prepare libraries and sequence TCR repertoires, to increase sequencing depth and limit assay-specific biases. Leukapheresis yielded between about 0.9 and 10 billion PBMCs per donor.

Study-wide conclusions, independent of this receptor: Incomplete sequencing was indicated by rarefaction of sorted-subset datasets, despite the large sequencing depth. The small number of donors limited the genetic and exposure-history diversity represented. About 5% of naive CD4, around 3.6% of naive CD8, 2.3% of memory CD4, and roughly 0.4% of memory CD8 clonotypes were shared across several donors. Only blood was sampled, and tissue TCR repertoires likely differ from those in blood. Compared with non-shared clonotypes, the clonotypes found in all four sorted-subset donors had higher generation probabilities. Estimated clonotype richness was generally larger for naive than for memory subsets. Based on pairwise subsampling, the degree of clonotype sharing among donors was expected to be affected by sequencing depth.

Ends trimmed: V by 6 bases, J by 7 bases; bases unmatched to a gene: 7. The CDR3 numbers 14 residues from cysteine through phenylalanine. Just CDR3 DNA is preserved here, 42 bases in frame from base 1. CDR1 and CDR2, per the germline V gene (reference sequence), are SEHNR and FQNEAQ. Using the deep immunoSEQ assay, TCR CDR3 regions were amplified from genomic DNA by multiplex PCR. Genomic DNA extracted from each cell subset was distributed evenly over all wells of several immunoSEQ 96-well plates, and each plate served as one replicate. Each replicate PCR for sorted subsets received approximately 200 ng genomic DNA, equal to roughly 29,000 T cell genomes. The purified libraries were quantified using a Qubit 3.0 fluorometer, sized with a Bioanalyzer 2100, and then quantified again using the KAPA Library Quantification kit. Each immunoSEQ 96-well plate was sequenced on its own single-read 150-cycle Illumina NextSeq 550 flow cell. In the paper's pipeline: Because the immunoSEQ output held only junctional sequences and lacked quality scores, the filtering could not match the filtering applied to full-length reads. To assign V/J genes and CDR3, sequences were annotated against IMGT germline references using PyIR, a Python wrapper for IgBLAST v1.9. Reads were removed for weak V/J assignments (E-value above 1e-6), missing CDR3, stop codons, out-of-frame junctions, or ambiguous translated residues. V3J clonotypes were defined as sequences sharing the same inferred V gene, J gene, and CDR3 amino acid sequence. To compute the percentage overlap between repertoires, the number of shared unique clonotypes was divided by the size of the smaller repertoire. Repertoire richness was assessed with RTK rarefaction, the Chao1 estimator, and Recon v2.1 estimates of unobserved clonotypes. For all TCRbeta clonotypes obtained by the gDNA method from a few donors, generation probabilities were computed with OLGA. Sourced from immuneACCESS, this table was stored by TCRdb with only in-frame sequences that have V and J called. A share of the clones is absent; for the studies checked, an unresolved V gene accounts for under half, and the remainder has no known explanation. V and J calls and clone size come straight from that table; D and trimming were deduced from the DNA. This sample gives a few million clones in total; nearly 97% of them show up just once. Together, the top ten hold 0.1% to 0.15% of the sample.

Donors were healthy HIV-negative adults with no recently reported acute infections or vaccinations. All donors were Caucasian adults living in Nashville, Tennessee, USA. CD4+ T cells were enriched by magnetic negative selection; naive cells were then positively selected on CD45RA, and the negative fraction formed the memory subset. Blood was collected by leukapheresis, and PBMCs were isolated by Ficoll-Histopaque density gradient centrifugation and then cryopreserved in liquid nitrogen vapor phase. Analytical flow cytometry was used to check the purity and quantity of each magnetically sorted T cell population. From each sorted fraction, genomic DNA was isolated and quantified by UV absorbance on a Nanodrop 2000c. The count of this clone is one. Its antigen is currently not known. Within one base of it there is no much larger clone, and no base qualities were kept.

The receptor chain draws on TRBV7-9 and TRBJ2-1; TRBD1 fits 9 bases in the junction. This TCR came from a man younger than 35 in good health. The sequenced sample was naive CD4+ T cells sorted from blood. Per the publication, the cell subset or site label means: CD45RA+ positively selected. The nucleotide sequence is TGTGCCAGCAGAAGGACAGGGGTAGGAAATGAGCAGTTCTTC. This yields the protein CASRRTGVGNEQFF.